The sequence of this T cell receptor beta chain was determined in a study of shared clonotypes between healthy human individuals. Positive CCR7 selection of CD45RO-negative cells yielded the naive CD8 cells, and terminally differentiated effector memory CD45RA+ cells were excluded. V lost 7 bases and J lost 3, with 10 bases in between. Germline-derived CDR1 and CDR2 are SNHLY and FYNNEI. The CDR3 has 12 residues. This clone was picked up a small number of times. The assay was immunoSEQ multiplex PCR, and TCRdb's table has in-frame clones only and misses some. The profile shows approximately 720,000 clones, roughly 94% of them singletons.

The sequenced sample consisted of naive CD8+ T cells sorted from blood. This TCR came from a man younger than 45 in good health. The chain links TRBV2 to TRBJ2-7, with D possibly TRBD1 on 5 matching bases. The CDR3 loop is CASTGRDYEQYF. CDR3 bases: TGTGCCAGCACCGGCAGGGACTACGAGCAGTACTTC.